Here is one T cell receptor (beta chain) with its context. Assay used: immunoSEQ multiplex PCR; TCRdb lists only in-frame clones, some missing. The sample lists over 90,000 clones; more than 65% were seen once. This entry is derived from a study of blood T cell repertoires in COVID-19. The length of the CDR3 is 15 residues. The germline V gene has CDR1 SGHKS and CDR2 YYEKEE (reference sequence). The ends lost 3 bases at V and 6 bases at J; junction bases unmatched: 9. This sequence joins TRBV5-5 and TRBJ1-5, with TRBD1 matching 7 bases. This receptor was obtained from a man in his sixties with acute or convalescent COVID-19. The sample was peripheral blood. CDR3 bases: TGTGCCAGCAGCTCGCACGGGACAGAAAGTCAGCCCCAGCATTTT. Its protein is CASSSHGTESQPQHF.